These T cell receptor beta chains were read from a single sample in a study of cytomegalovirus exposure and HLA in healthy donors. Measured with immunoSEQ multiplex PCR; TCRdb has only the in-frame clones, and not every one. The sample shows around 150,000 clones, approximately 80% of them seen only once. Material for sequencing was PBMCs. These receptors were taken from a woman aged 18-35 years in good health and CMV-seronegative. CDR3s include the opening cysteine and the closing phenylalanine or tryptophan. A D gene is named only where the DNA matches it firmly. A clone size is listed for some rows: how often the clone was seen (once, few, many), or a class if it is expanded.

>TRBV21-1|-|-|TRBJ1-5
CATINEGVGNQPQHF
TGTGCCACTATTAACGAGGGTGTCGGCAATCAGCCCCAGCATTTT
>TRBV7-6|-|TRBD2|TRBJ2-1
CASSLGTSGAYNEQFF
TGTGCCAGCAGCTTGGGGACTAGCGGAGCCTACAATGAGCAGTTCTTC
>TRBV7-9|few|TRBD1|TRBJ2-5
CASSSAPGTGERYF
TGTGCCAGCAGCTCCGCCCCAGGGACAGGGGAAAGGTACTTC
>TRBV5-4|-|TRBD1|TRBJ2-3
CASSVQGAGTDTQYF
TGTGCCAGCAGCGTTCAGGGGGCGGGCACAGATACGCAGTATTTT
>TRBV7-9|-|-|TRBJ2-7
CASRPPPRDLIYEQYF
TGTGCCAGCAGACCACCGCCCCGGGACTTAATATACGAGCAGTACTTC
>TRBV7-2|-|TRBD2|TRBJ2-5
CASSSRIGLAGGGETQYF
TGTGCCAGCAGCTCTAGAATAGGACTAGCGGGAGGGGGGGAGACCCAGTACTTC
>TRBV28|-|-|TRBJ2-5
CASTSQGPHQYF
TGTGCCAGCACCTCCCAGGGCCCTCACCAGTACTTC
>TRBV9|-|TRBD1|TRBJ2-2
CASSVVGTGVGELFF
TGTGCCAGCAGCGTAGTAGGGACAGGGGTCGGGGAGCTGTTTTTT
>TRBV11-3|-|TRBD2|TRBJ2-1
CASKPTSGRGEGYNEQFF
TGTGCCAGCAAGCCGACTAGCGGGAGAGGTGAGGGTTACAATGAGCAGTTCTTC
>TRBV5-1|-|TRBD2|TRBJ2-5
CASSKGLATQETQYF
TGCGCCAGCAGCAAGGGACTAGCAACTCAAGAGACCCAGTACTTC
>TRBV2|-|TRBD1|TRBJ1-1
CASSEFRPGGRTEAFF
TGTGCCAGCAGTGAATTTAGGCCAGGGGGTCGCACTGAAGCTTTCTTT
>TRBV6-1|-|-|TRBJ1-6
CASRANTGSPLHF
TGTGCCAGCAGAGCCAACACGGGTTCACCCCTCCACTTT
>TRBV28|-|TRBD2|TRBJ2-5
CASSLLQGTSGSRETQYF
TGTGCCAGCAGTTTGTTGCAGGGGACTAGCGGGAGTAGAGAGACCCAGTACTTC
>TRBV27|-|-|TRBJ2-7
CATSFLGRGSYEQYF
TGTGCCACATCCTTTTTAGGGCGGGGTAGCTACGAGCAGTACTTC
>TRBV19|-|-|TRBJ2-7
CASRAPGGAYEQYF
TGTGCCAGTAGGGCTCCTGGAGGGGCCTACGAGCAGTACTTC
>TRBV28|-|-|TRBJ1-3
CASRRDIGNTIYF
TGTGCCAGCAGACGAGACATCGGAAACACCATATATTTT
>TRBV5-1|-|TRBD2|TRBJ2-5
CASSLGGLAVETQYF
TGCGCCAGCAGTTTGGGTGGACTAGCGGTAGAGACCCAGTACTTC
>TRBV5-1|-|TRBD1|TRBJ1-2
CASSLGPGGEYGYTF
TGCGCCAGCAGCTTGGGTCCAGGGGGAGAGTATGGCTACACCTTC
>TRBV28|-|TRBD1|TRBJ2-7
CASSWDRDWYEQYF
TGTGCCAGCAGTTGGGACAGGGACTGGTACGAGCAGTACTTC
>TRBV6-6|-|-|TRBJ2-7
CASSRTGTYEQYF
TGTGCCAGCAGCCGCACAGGAACCTACGAGCAGTACTTC
>TRBV28|-|TRBD1|TRBJ2-7
CASSSMRQGAYEQYF
TGTGCCAGCAGTTCGATGCGACAGGGGGCCTACGAGCAGTACTTC
>TRBV6-1|-|-|TRBJ1-6
CASSRDWTYNSPLHF
TGTGCCAGCAGCAGGGACTGGACCTATAATTCACCCCTCCACTTT
>TRBV19|-|-|TRBJ1-5
CASSIMGGQPQHF
TGTGCCAGTAGTATAATGGGGGGTCAGCCCCAGCATTTT
>TRBV4-1|few|-|TRBJ2-5
CASSLTLSETQYF
TGCGCCAGCAGCCTGACTCTTAGTGAGACCCAGTACTTC
>TRBV5-8|few|-|TRBJ2-7
CASRSHTQYF
TGTGCCAGCAGGTCACATACGCAGTACTTC
>TRBV7-9|-|TRBD1|TRBJ2-5
CASSLRDRDHQETQYF
TGTGCCAGCAGCCTAAGGGACAGGGACCACCAAGAGACCCAGTACTTC
>TRBV28|-|TRBD1|TRBJ1-1
CASPPGQGDMNTEAFF
TGTGCCAGCCCCCCCGGACAGGGGGACATGAACACTGAAGCTTTCTTT
>TRBV10-2|-|-|TRBJ1-1
CASSESGVTRAFF
TGCGCCAGCAGTGAGTCGGGCGTAACCCGGGCTTTCTTT
>TRBV13|-|-|TRBJ1-4
CASKERGSEKLFF
TGTGCCAGCAAGGAGAGGGGGAGTGAAAAACTGTTTTTT
>TRBV5-1|-|-|TRBJ2-6
CASSLGTGSSGANVLTF
TGCGCCAGCAGCTTGGGAACAGGGAGCTCTGGGGCCAACGTCCTGACTTTC
>TRBV5-1|few|TRBD2|TRBJ2-3
CASSSGGGGDTQYF
TGCGCCAGCAGCTCCGGGGGGGGTGGGGATACGCAGTATTTT
>TRBV19|-|TRBD1|TRBJ2-7
CASSIGTGFYEQYF
TGTGCCAGTAGTATAGGGACAGGTTTTTACGAGCAGTACTTC
>TRBV18|-|-|TRBJ1-1
CASSPVTAQNTEAFF
TGTGCCAGCTCACCAGTGACAGCCCAGAACACTGAAGCTTTCTTT
>TRBV6-4|-|TRBD2|TRBJ2-7
CASSELAGSSYEQYF
TGTGCCAGCAGTGAACTAGCGGGCAGCTCCTACGAGCAATACTTC
>TRBV28|-|-|TRBJ1-2
CASRRPFGDWGYTF
TGTGCCAGCAGGCGACCATTTGGGGACTGGGGCTACACCTTC
>TRBV5-1|once|-|TRBJ1-1
CASSSRYGGTEAFF
TGCGCCAGCAGCTCCAGATATGGCGGGACTGAAGCTTTCTTT
>TRBV5-1|once|TRBD1|TRBJ1-2
CASSLGQGLANYGYTF
TGCGCCAGCAGCTTGGGACAGGGCTTAGCTAACTATGGCTACACCTTC
>TRBV5-8|-|-|TRBJ1-3
CASSWTGDIVGNTIYF
TGTGCCAGCAGCTGGACCGGGGACATCGTCGGAAACACCATATATTTT
>TRBV5-1|-|TRBD2|TRBJ2-5
CASSLTSGSPWETQYF
TGCGCCAGCAGCTTAACTAGCGGGAGTCCCTGGGAGACCCAGTACTTC
>TRBV28|-|TRBD1|TRBJ1-2
CASSFETGRGIYGYTF
TGTGCCAGCAGTTTCGAGACAGGGCGGGGAATCTATGGCTACACCTTC
>TRBV7-9|-|-|TRBJ1-4
CSSGRPATNEKLFF
TGTTCCAGCGGGCGTCCAGCAACTAATGAAAAACTGTTTTTT
>TRBV4-2|once|TRBD1|TRBJ1-1
CASSVQGGNTEAFF
TGTGCCAGCAGCGTACAGGGGGGGAACACTGAAGCTTTCTTT
>TRBV29-1|few|TRBD1|TRBJ1-2
CSVDREGASNYGYTF
TGCAGCGTTGATAGAGAGGGGGCCTCTAACTATGGCTACACCTTC